The TCR beta chain described here comes from a study of blood T cell repertoires in COVID-19. The overall study: The United States, Italy and Spain supplied acute and convalescent COVID-19 samples. Sources were T cells, B-cell-depleted T cells, or PBMCs; the material itself was cDNA or gDNA.

V was pared by 5 bases and J by 2 bases, with 7 bases between. CDR1 and CDR2 (germline): MNHEY, SVGAGI. This CDR3 contains 12 residues. In the source study's methods: Reference gene primer amplification gave estimated nucleated cell counts. Method: immunoSEQ multiplex PCR; TCRdb's copy keeps in-frame clones and lacks some. The V and J calls and clone size come from that table; D and trimming were worked out from the DNA. The data show about 37,000 clones, with 91% seen just once and around 5.8% held by the top ten. The TCR comes from a woman aged 80 or over with acute or convalescent COVID-19. Sample: peripheral blood. The chain carries TRBV6-5 and TRBJ2-7, with a weak D call TRBD2 (6 bases). In nucleotides, the CDR3 is TGTGCCAGCAGTCGGGGGACCTACGAGCAGTACTTC. Translated: CASSRGTYEQYF.